These T cell receptor beta chains were read from a single sample in a study of blood T cell repertoires in COVID-19. TCRdb keeps only in-frame clones here, not all; method: immunoSEQ multiplex PCR. The sample includes some 80,000 clones, around four fifths of them seen just once. The sequenced material came from peripheral blood. The source of these receptors is a human donor in a cohort sampled during active COVID-19. The CDR3 runs from the conserved cysteine through the conserved F or W. Each record gives: clone size, V gene, J gene, D gene, CDR3 DNA, CDR3 protein. D genes are given only for firm matches. Only some rows state a clone size, as once, few, many or a class for expanded clones.

>few|TRBV5-1|TRBJ1-1|.
TGCGCCAGCAGCTTGGGCTGGACAGAAGACACTGAAGCTTTCTTT
CASSLGWTEDTEAFF
>.|TRBV6-2/TRBV6-3|TRBJ2-3|.
TGTGCCAGCAGTTACGGGGGGTCCTCTAGCACAGATACGCAGTATTTT
CASSYGGSSSTDTQYF
>.|TRBV19|TRBJ1-2|.
TGTGCCAGTACCTTGGAGTCCCGCTATGGCTACACCTTC
CASTLESRYGYTF
>.|TRBV19|TRBJ1-2|TRBD1
TGTGCCAGTAGTTGGCCGGACAGGATCTATGGCTACACCTTC
CASSWPDRIYGYTF
>.|TRBV21-1|TRBJ2-3|.
TGTGCCAGGATAAAAGGGGGAGCGGGGGAGCGTAGCACAGATACGCAGTATTTT
CARIKGGAGERSTDTQYF
>.|TRBV4-2|TRBJ2-3|.
TGTGCCAGCAGCCCCCTAAGGAGTAGGGAGGCAGATACGCAGTATTTT
CASSPLRSREADTQYF
>.|TRBV11-3|TRBJ2-3|TRBD2
TGTGCCAGCAGCCCGGGAGGGCGGGCAGATACGCAGTATTTT
CASSPGGRADTQYF
>.|TRBV6-1|TRBJ2-5|TRBD2
TGTGCCAGCAGTGAAGGAGCGGGGCTAGAAGAGACCCAGTACTTC
CASSEGAGLEETQYF
>.|TRBV2|TRBJ2-7|.
TGTGCCAGCCGTCCTTGGAGGGCCCCCTACGAGCAGTACTTC
CASRPWRAPYEQYF
>.|TRBV30|TRBJ2-3|TRBD2
TGTGCCTGGACTAGCGGGGGAAGCACAGATACGCAGTATTTT
CAWTSGGSTDTQYF
>few|TRBV28|TRBJ1-6|.
TGTGCCAGCAGTGCGGCGGGCTACGCTAATTCACCCCTCCACTTT
CASSAAGYANSPLHF
>.|TRBV3-1/TRBV3-2|TRBJ2-7|.
TGTGCCAGCAGCCAAGAACTAGTAACCTACGAGCAGTACTTC
CASSQELVTYEQYF
>.|TRBV7-9|TRBJ1-1|TRBD1
TGTGCCAGCAGCCCCGGGACAGGGACCACTGAAGCTTTCTTT
CASSPGTGTTEAFF
>once|TRBV2|TRBJ1-5|TRBD1
TGTGCCAGCAGTGGGGACAGGGGGCGTCAGCCCCAGCATTTT
CASSGDRGRQPQHF
>once|TRBV7-9|TRBJ2-5|.
TGTGCCAGCAGCTTGGGGAGCGGAATCCAAGAGACCCAGTACTTC
CASSLGSGIQETQYF
>.|TRBV7-9|TRBJ1-6|.
TGTGCCAGCAGCCCCCCCGGATCGGGTAATTCACCCCTCCACTTT
CASSPPGSGNSPLHF
>.|TRBV11-3|TRBJ2-3|TRBD2
TGTGCCAGCAGCTTCCCGACTAGCGGAAGCACAGATACGCAGTATTTT
CASSFPTSGSTDTQYF
>few|TRBV7-2|TRBJ1-5|.
TGTGCCAGCAGCTTAAGTTTGGGACATCCACAGCCCCAGCATTTT
CASSLSLGHPQPQHF
>.|TRBV28|TRBJ2-7|TRBD2
TGTGCCAGCAAACTAGCGGGAGTATATGGGTACGAGCAGTACTTC
CASKLAGVYGYEQYF
>.|TRBV19|TRBJ1-1|.
TGTGCCAGTAGTACCCTCTCGGGGGGCTCTCTGAACACTGAAGCTTTCTTT
CASSTLSGGSLNTEAFF
>.|TRBV3-1/TRBV3-2|TRBJ2-1|TRBD2
TGTGCCAGCAGCCAAGGTGCTAGCGGGAGGGCCAGGTCCTACAATGAGCAGTTCTTC
CASSQGASGRARSYNEQFF
>.|TRBV10-2|TRBJ2-5|TRBD1
TGCGCCACCCGGACAGGGGGGAAAGAGACCCAGTACTTC
CATRTGGKETQYF
>.|TRBV24-1|TRBJ2-1|TRBD1
TGTGCCACCAGTGATTTTGACAGGGAATACAATGAGCAGTTCTTC
CATSDFDREYNEQFF
>.|TRBV19|TRBJ2-5|TRBD2
TGTGCCAGTAGGACTAGCGGGGGGTACACCCAAGAGACCCAGTACTTC
CASRTSGGYTQETQYF
>.|TRBV7-3|TRBJ2-1|TRBD2
TGTGCCAGCAGCATTACTAGCGGGAGTTATAATGAGCAGTTCTTC
CASSITSGSYNEQFF
>few|TRBV3-1/TRBV3-2|TRBJ2-1|.
TGTGCCAGCAGCCAAGTCAGGATCTCCTACAATGAGCAGTTCTTC
CASSQVRISYNEQFF
>.|TRBV2|TRBJ2-1|TRBD2
TGTGCCAGCAGTGCTAGCGGTTTCAACAATGAGCAGTTCTTC
CASSASGFNNEQFF
>.|TRBV7-9|TRBJ1-4|.
TGTGCCAGCAGCTTAGCGGGGAGGGAAAAACTGTTTTTT
CASSLAGREKLFF
>.|TRBV3-1/TRBV3-2|TRBJ1-3|.
TGTGCCAGCAGCCAAGGTGCGAGAGAAAACACCATATATTTT
CASSQGARENTIYF
>.|TRBV7-9|TRBJ2-3|.
TGTGCCAGCAGCCCTAGCACAGATACGCAGTATTTT
CASSPSTDTQYF
>.|TRBV6-5|TRBJ1-1|.
TGTGCCAGCAGGGGGCGTGCCCAGGAAGCTTTCTTT
CASRGRAQEAFF
>.|TRBV5-1|TRBJ1-4|.
TGCGCCAGCAGCTTATCTACGGGGATTGAAGGACTGTTTTTT
CASSLSTGIEGLFF
>.|TRBV12-5|TRBJ1-5|.
TGTGCTAGTGGTTTTTTGGAGGTTGGGAAGCCCCAGCATTTT
CASGFLEVGKPQHF
>.|TRBV6-1|TRBJ2-7|TRBD1
TGTGCCAGCAGTGACGGGACCGGACAGGGGATCCCCTACGAGCAGTACTTC
CASSDGTGQGIPYEQYF
>.|TRBV19|TRBJ2-5|.
TGTGCCAGTAGTATAGAGGGGCAGGCGGAGACCCAGTACTTC
CASSIEGQAETQYF
>few|TRBV28|TRBJ1-5|.
TGTGCCAGCAGTTTAAGGGGATATCAGCCCCAGCATTTT
CASSLRGYQPQHF
>.|TRBV5-6|TRBJ2-7|.
TGTGCCAGCAGCTCCAGGTTGGCCTACGAGCAGTACTTC
CASSSRLAYEQYF
>once|TRBV6-5|TRBJ1-2|TRBD1
TGTGCCAGCAGTAACGACAGGGCTGTTGGTGGCTACACCTTC
CASSNDRAVGGYTF
>.|TRBV5-1|TRBJ1-2|TRBD1
TGCGCCAGCAGCTTGGGAGGACAGGGGTATGGCTACACCTTC
CASSLGGQGYGYTF
>.|TRBV11-2|TRBJ1-1|TRBD1
TGTGCCAGCAGCCCCACAGGGGGGTCCGACACTGAAGCTTTCTTT
CASSPTGGSDTEAFF
>.|TRBV18|TRBJ2-5|.
TGTGCCAGCTCACCCTCTACCTCGGTGGCGGAAGAGACCCAGTACTTC
CASSPSTSVAEETQYF
>once|TRBV30|TRBJ1-5|.
TGTGCCTGGAGTGTGGAGGTGAATCAGCCCCAGCATTTT
CAWSVEVNQPQHF
>few|TRBV5-5|TRBJ2-2|.
TGTGCCAGCAGCTTGGTCAGGGGAGGGACCGGGGAGCTGTTTTTT
CASSLVRGGTGELFF
>.|TRBV18|TRBJ2-7|TRBD1
TGTGCCAGCTCACCGCGGACAGGGGGCAGCCACGAGCAGTACTTC
CASSPRTGGSHEQYF
>.|TRBV19|TRBJ1-4|.
TGTGCCAGTAGTATGACGGGGGGGTCTAATGAAAAACTGTTTTTT
CASSMTGGSNEKLFF